These 10 T cell receptor beta chains were sequenced from one sample in a study of OX40 agonist ivuxolimab in advanced cancers. Sequencing used immunoSEQ multiplex PCR; TCRdb keeps in-frame clones, though not all of them. Of some 17,000 clones in the sample, 80% to 90% were seen once. The sequences come from CD4+ or CD8+ T cells sorted from blood, collected in a trial of the OX40 agonist ivuxolimab. The receptors derive from an adult with an advanced solid tumor such as melanoma, head and neck, liver or kidney cancer.

This chain joins TRBV12-5 and TRBJ2-1; D perhaps matches TRBD2 (6 bases). With 3 bases removed from V and 0 bases from J, the gap between germline ends came to 12 bases. The V gene's germline CDR1 is LGHNT and CDR2 FRNRAP. The CDR3 covers 16 residues. The CDR3 loop is CASGFEAGSSYNEQFF. Written as DNA, the CDR3 is TGTGCTAGTGGTTTCGAGGCGGGGAGCTCCTACAATGAGCAGTTCTTC.

The genes are TRBV9 and TRBJ2-1; TRBD2 matches at 14 bases. V lost 3 bases, J lost 0 bases, and 8 bases stayed unmatched. The CDR3 extends over 19 amino acids. Germline assignment: CDR1 SGDLS and CDR2 YYNGEE. CDR3 amino acids: CASSAGTSGRRSSYNEQFF. CDR3 coding DNA: TGTGCCAGCAGCGCCGGGACTAGCGGGAGACGGAGCTCCTACAATGAGCAGTTCTTC.

The chain links TRBV9 to TRBJ2-1, with D hard to call. Germline V gene data show CDR1 as SGDLS and CDR2 as YYNGEE. The CDR3 spans 13 residues. The V end lost 4 bases, the J end lost 2 bases, and 7 bases lay between the germline ends. CDR3: CASSPITYNEQFF. CDR3 DNA sequence: TGTGCCAGCAGCCCTATTACCTACAATGAGCAGTTCTTC.

V gene TRBV10-3 combines with J gene TRBJ1-2; 11 bases are a match to TRBD1. The germline V gene has CDR1 ENHRY and CDR2 SYGVKD. V shed 6 bases, J shed 0 bases, and the junction held 18 bases outside the gene matches. This CDR3 spans 20 amino acids. This CDR3 reads CAIRVTPSGTGGKTNYGYTF. CDR3 DNA sequence: TGTGCCATCAGGGTCACGCCGTCCGGGACAGGGGGGAAAACTAACTATGGCTACACCTTC.

The genes are TRBV7-9 and TRBJ1-1; D is unclear. This CDR3 has 11 amino acids. The germline V gene has CDR1 SEHNR and CDR2 FQNEAQ (reference sequence). V was clipped by 7 bases and J by 5 bases, with 8 bases between them. The CDR3 is CASIDGTEAFF. CDR3 sequence (DNA): TGTGCCAGCATTGACGGAACTGAAGCTTTCTTT.

J is TRBJ2-1 and V is TRBV4-2; TRBD1 agrees at 9 bases. Trimming cost V 4 bases and J 6 bases; bases outside gene matches: 7. Germline CDR1 LGHNA, CDR2 YNFKEQ. The CDR3 extends over 15 amino acids. The CDR3 DNA reads as TGTGCCAGCAGCCCCTTACAGGGGGCAGGCAATGAGCAGTTCTTC. It encodes CASSPLQGAGNEQFF.

V and J are TRBV7-2 and TRBJ2-1; 7 bases agree with TRBD1. The CDR3 loop spans 14 amino acids. CDR1 and CDR2 from the germline V gene are SGHTA and FQGNSA. J lost 5 bases, V lost 1 base, and 2 bases had no gene match. Here the CDR3 reads CASSLGDRDNEQFF. The CDR3 nucleotides are TGTGCCAGCAGCTTAGGGGACAGAGACAATGAGCAGTTCTTC.

The chain links TRBV11-1 to TRBJ2-1, with 7 bases matching TRBD2. Germline-derived CDR1 and CDR2 are SGHAT and FQDESV (reference sequence). This CDR3 is built from 17 residues. The V gene end was trimmed by 7 bases and the J gene end by 3 bases; junction bases not matched to a gene: 15. The CDR3 DNA sequence: TGTGCCAGCACCCACGAAGGCGGGGGACCCCTCTACAATGAGCAGTTCTTC. As protein: CASTHEGGGPLYNEQFF.

The CDR3 sequence: CASSLAGGTDTQYF. The CDR3, as DNA: TGTGCCAGCAGCTTAGCGGGAGGAACGGATACGCAGTATTTT. The chain combines TRBV7-3 with TRBJ2-3; 8 bases map to TRBD2. Germline CDR1 SGHTA, CDR2 FQGTGA. This CDR3 spans 14 amino acids. With 2 bases clipped from V and 6 bases from J, the junction kept 4 bases outside the gene matches.

The chain uses TRBV4-2 and TRBJ1-1; a weak D match, TRBD1 (6 bases). Trimming took 0 bases from V and 0 from J, leaving 14 bases between them. This CDR3 comprises 17 residues. In germline, CDR1 is LGHNA, CDR2 YNFKEQ. CDR3 DNA: TGTGCCAGCAGCCAAGATCGGACAGACTCCATGAACACTGAAGCTTTCTTT. It is translated as CASSQDRTDSMNTEAFF.